Here is one T cell receptor beta chain with its context. The antigen it binds to is not known. Base qualities were left out, and no much larger clone turns up one base away. The sample is drawn from a study of cytomegalovirus exposure and HLA in healthy donors (dated by TCRdb to about 2017). In terms of the full investigation: According to an earlier analysis of several hundred of the donors, 150 million to 200 million T cells yielded some 110 million unique TCR beta sequences and more than 250 Gb of sequence data. Roughly 300 gigabases of sequencing data and 70 million to 100 million unique TCR sequences made up an early release that covered approximately 700 HLA-typed donors. Among the roughly 400 genotyped donors, around 81% belonged to the genetic ancestry cluster associated with self-reported Caucasian donors. The aim of the study was to test whether cataloging public T cell receptors could identify signatures of past pathogen exposure. The T cell repertoires of roughly 660 subjects were profiled by immunosequencing and related to cytomegalovirus serostatus. Besides the first cohort of about 730 subjects, a separate validation cohort made up of roughly 120 different subjects was used. To predict cytomegalovirus infection status, the study combined high-throughput TCR immunosequencing, statistical association of individual TCRs with disease status, and machine learning. A later analysis re-analyzed previously published TCR beta repertoires from approximately 700 donors and added high-resolution HLA genotyping to study TCR occurrence patterns. Rather than using new phenotypic data, the later analysis identified candidate immune exposures from TCR beta sequences and from how often those sequences occurred across donors. An earlier analysis of approximately 630 of the donors applied high-throughput TCR beta sequencing to assess whether each TCR beta V gene segment acted as functional or pseudogenic. Donor age, sex, ethnicity and CMV serostatus were compiled alongside the repertoire data. In a later genetic analysis, genome-wide SNP genotypes for about three fifths of the roughly 670 donors were used, and that subset was treated as a discovery cohort. Every discovery cohort repertoire had been produced on one sequencing platform. Both class I and class II loci were covered by HLA typing, at four-digit resolution. The number of donors typed differed by locus, with roughly 629-640 for A, B, C, DRB1 and DQB1, roughly 520 for DQA1, 600 to 610 for DPA1, and some 450 for DPB1. Four to six DR-DQ haplotypes were handled as single units for association and clustering, since linkage in the cohort was strong. Among around 400 genotyped donors of the cohort, an average of about 240,000 unique TCR beta nucleotide sequences was sequenced per donor, of which 15% to 20% were non-productive. Study-wide findings and limitations: Assigning TCR associations to individual alleles was difficult when HLA alleles, especially DR and DQ, strongly co-occurred. In a later analysis, the rate of TCR association differed among HLA loci, with DRB1 alleles having the most associated TCRs and HLA-C alleles having the fewest. The authors suggested that the approach could potentially be extended to other disease states and immunological phenotypes. Most TCR sequences were seen in very few donors, while some public TCRs were found in many individuals. Some 15 rarely observed V segments, including chromosome 9 orphons, were excluded from the earlier analysis of approximately 500 of the donors because counts were too low. A later genetic analysis reported fewer N-insertions in productive TCRs among donors in an Asian-associated ancestry cluster than the roughly 700-donor mean. The study listed approximately 160 TCR beta chains as associated with cytomegalovirus. The only immune exposure information available for the cohort was CMV serostatus. Roughly uniform sequencing depth across donors was assumed in presence/absence analyses, although this assumption may not hold. Broadly in line with IMGT annotations, most TCR beta V segments showed up in productive rearrangements about 87% or about 30% of the time in an earlier analysis of under 700 of the donors. The 87-base-pair reads could not distinguish some IMGT-functional V segments, including TRBV6-2 and TRBV6-3, so those segments were excluded. Cytomegalovirus status was reported to be diagnosed by the classifier with high specificity and sensitivity in both the original and validation cohorts. A further reported finding was that TCR beta sequences accurately predicted the HLA-A and HLA-B alleles for most subjects in the first cohort. Because HLA typing was missing for some donors at each locus, association tests included only the typed subset. In a later analysis, most CMV-associated TCR beta chains were found to appear HLA-restricted, with HLA associations seemingly driven largely by CMV exposure. Linkage disequilibrium might explain the correlated functional status among segregating V segments, but an unknown experimental factor could not be excluded. A cluster of highly shared sequence variants was judged likely to be a technical artifact of the sequencing pipeline. At a false discovery rate of 0.05, a later analysis linked 16,951 TCR beta sequences to specific HLA alleles. Three of the identified cytomegalovirus-associated TCR beta chains were confirmed in vitro to be specific for cytomegalovirus antigens. This cohort had only TCR beta chains sequenced, and the lack of alpha or paired-chain data limited which features could be detected. In a later analysis, HLA-associated TCR beta chains showed more clonal expansion and lower generation probabilities than non-associated chains that were equally common. A later analysis reported that several top co-occurrence clusters appeared linked to parvovirus B19, influenza, CMV and Epstein-Barr virus. V-gene and J-gene trimming of TCR beta chains was associated with a missense DCLRE1C variant in a later genetic analysis, and the association was replicated in an independent cohort.

The method behind the library was the immunoSEQ multiplex PCR assay. For the multiplex PCR, a mixture combining 60 forward primers for TCR Vbeta segments and 13 reverse primers for TCR Jbeta segments was used. The CDR3 region of rearranged TCR beta genes was amplified from genomic DNA with a multiplex PCR assay. The Illumina HiSeq System was used to sequence the amplified TCR beta libraries as 87-base-pair reads. On the authors' methods: Across the 666 repertoires, a later analysis counted about 81 million unique TCR beta chains, approximately 12 million of which were shared by at least two donors. Raw reads were error-corrected and collapsed into unique sequences with a nearest-neighbor algorithm that merged closely related sequences to remove PCR and sequencing errors. CDR3 sequences were aligned to IMGT reference sequences to assign V, D and J gene segments. For a sequence to be retained, a match of at least six nucleotides was required to both a V gene segment and a J gene segment. Rearrangements were classified as productive when the CDR3 lacked stop codons and remained in frame with V and J, and all other rearrangements were classified as non-productive. CDR3 was defined according to IMGT convention as the region running from the second conserved V-encoded cysteine to the conserved J-encoded phenylalanine. The earlier analysis of about 610 of the donors excluded sequences that lacked an unambiguous match to a single V gene segment. In an earlier analysis of some 590 of the donors, V segments were called functional above 56.7% productive rearrangements and were called segregating when the between-donor standard deviation exceeded 5%. A statistical classification framework was developed to diagnose cytomegalovirus status using the catalog of TCR beta chain sequences. V and J gene assignment, in a later analysis, came from comparing TCR nucleotide sequences with IMGT/GENE-DB human TR gene sequences. In a later analysis, CDR3 sequences and most-parsimonious VDJ recombination scenarios were assigned using the TCRdist pipeline. In a later analysis, each TCR beta chain was defined by its CDR3 amino acid sequence together with its V-gene family, and reads lacking a unique V-gene family were excluded. As a way to deal with suspected cross-contamination and a sequencing artifact, a later analysis dropped 640 or so nucleotide sequences that were highly shared and had low generation probability. In a later analysis, a clonal expansion index for each public chain was calculated from normalized within-repertoire ranks of inferred template counts. In a later analysis, generation probabilities were computed using a VDJ recombination model fitted to out-of-frame rearrangements, and the results were checked against IGoR. A later analysis scored TCR-TCR, TCR-HLA and TCR-CMV co-occurrence with hypergeometric tests, applying a repertoire-size bias correction to TCR pairs. False discovery rates were estimated in a later analysis by permuting HLA or CMV assignments 20 times. In a later analysis, co-occurring TCRs were grouped using DBSCAN, with TCRdist sequence similarity added in when clustering inside HLA-allele-positive subsets. Repertoires with fewer than 30,000 or more than 120,000 public chains, plus five repertoires with anomalous nucleotide sharing, were excluded from co-occurrence clustering. In TCRdb, the immuneACCESS table is reduced to in-frame sequences with V and J assigned. These tables do not hold every clone; where another copy was compared, an unresolved V gene accounts for under half, and the others remain unexplained. V, J and clone size derive from that table, while D and trimming were established from the DNA sequence. This sample comprises roughly 120,000 clones, about 78% of them detected only once. Approximately 8.2% of the sample belongs to the ten largest clones.

For this chain, trimming is 5 bases at the V end and 8 bases at the J end, and the number of junction bases without a gene match is 8. Based on the germline V gene, the CDR1 and CDR2 sequences are SGHTA and FQGNSA. The CDR3 measures 15 amino acids from cysteine to phenylalanine. Kept here is only the CDR3 DNA, which spans 45 bases and is read in frame from base 1. The cohort consisted of 650 to 700 healthy bone marrow donors. All cohort members were sampled while nominally healthy, although unrecorded immune exposures were likely present. The donor tested CMV seropositive and was one of the 289 seropositive cohort members. Every donor gave a peripheral blood sample, and the peripheral blood mononuclear cells from that sample were used for TCR beta sequencing. The Qiagen DNeasy Blood Extraction Kit was used to extract genomic DNA from the blood cell samples.

The chain is encoded by TRBV7-2 joined to TRBJ1-6; 8 middle bases align to TRBD1. The origin of this receptor is a woman between 35 and 50 years old in good health and CMV-seropositive. The sample consisted of PBMCs. CDR3 region: CASSVGQGRHSPLHF. The sequenced DNA is TGTGCCAGCAGCGTTGGACAGGGCCGCCATTCACCCCTCCACTTT.